Below are 14 T cell receptor beta chains sequenced from a single sample in a study of response to subunit inactivated influenza vaccine. TCRdb re-derived calls from the RT-PCR reads in MiXCR, one entry per CDR3 protein. The sample consists of 500,000 or so distinct CDR3 sequences, approximately 11% of them appearing once. The material was PBMCs from blood, obtained 35 to 45 days after vaccination. The source of these receptors is a man in his forties or fifties who received an inactivated influenza vaccine.

This clonotype was recorded a few times. The rearrangement uses TRBV4-2 and TRBJ2-7, with no clear D. The CDR3 runs 17 residues. The germline gives CDR1 LGHNA, CDR2 YNFKEQ. With 4 bases removed from V and 6 bases from J, the gap between germline ends came to 25 bases. CDR3 in amino acids: CASSPVSASDMPTEQYF. The CDR3 DNA sequence: TGTGCCAGCAGCCCAGTTTCGGCCTCCGATATGCCTACCGAGCAGTACTTC.

This clonotype was seen repeatedly, ten times or more. The gene calls are TRBV28 and TRBJ1-1; 7 nucleotides agree with TRBD1. V trimming: 5 bases; J trimming: 7 bases; junction bases outside the gene matches: 4. Looked up from germline, CDR1 is MDHEN and CDR2 is SYDVKM. The CDR3 consists of 12 residues. Here the CDR3 reads CASSTGVNEAFF. CDR3 in DNA: TGTGCCAGCAGTACAGGGGTCAATGAAGCTTTCTTT.

The table lists this clonotype with many counts. The chain combines TRBV10-3 with TRBJ2-5, with 9 positions matching TRBD2. The CDR3 totals 16 residues. The V and J ends lost 0 bases and 1 base, in that order; junction bases with no gene match: 3. Per germline, CDR1 ENHRY and CDR2 SYGVKD. The CDR3 bases are TGTGCCATCAGTGAGTCTCGGGGACTAGCCCAAGAGACCCAGTACTTC. It translates to CAISESRGLAQETQYF.

This clonotype was found a few times. The DNA for the CDR3 is TGTGCCAGCAGTCTTAGGGGGGGGGAAAGGTCGGGTGAGCAGTTCTTC. Translating it yields CASSLRGGERSGEQFF. The V gene is TRBV12-3 or TRBV12-4, the J gene TRBJ2-1; TRBD2 is a possible D gene (7 bases). Deletions cut 5 bases from V and 9 bases from J, with 23 bases between. The CDR3 has 16 amino acids.

This clonotype was seen a few times. The chain is built from TRBV29-1 and TRBJ2-3, with 7 bases identical to TRBD1. The CDR3 length is 17 residues. Trimming took 2 bases from V and 0 from J; bases not matched to a gene: 11. Germline CDR1 is SQVTM and CDR2 is ANQGSEA. The CDR3 sequence is CSVETEWGQTSTDTQYF. The CDR3 nucleotides read TGCAGCGTTGAAACCGAATGGGGACAGACTAGCACAGATACGCAGTATTTT.

In its sample, this clonotype was seen many times. The chain links TRBV20-1 to TRBJ1-5; tentative D call: TRBD1 (5 bases). This CDR3 is 14 amino acids long. Trimming took 4 bases from V and 2 from J, leaving 12 bases between them. Germline V gives CDR1 DFQATT, CDR2 SNEGSKA (reference sequence). CDR3 DNA: TGCAGTGCTACTGTGGTACAGGGCAATCAGCCCCAGCATTTT. This sequence encodes CSATVVQGNQPQHF.

This clonotype showed up just a few times. The chain carries TRBV4-3 and TRBJ2-7; 10 positions agree with TRBD2. The CDR3 spans 17 residues. V dropped 0 bases and J dropped 0; count of bases not matched to a gene: 5. Germline assignment: CDR1 LGHNA and CDR2 YSLEER. The CDR3 reads CASSQDYQREGSYEQYF. CDR3 coding DNA: TGCGCCAGCAGCCAAGATTATCAGCGGGAGGGCTCCTACGAGCAGTACTTC.

The chain recombines TRBV28 with TRBJ2-3, with 9 bases lining up with TRBD2. CDR1 MDHEN and CDR2 SYDVKM come from the germline V gene. This CDR3 contains 14 residues. Trimming took 1 base from V and 10 from J; bases not matched to a gene: 6. CDR3 sequence (DNA): TGTGCCAGCAGTTTATATAGGACTAGCGAATCGCAGTATTTT. Its protein is CASSLYRTSESQYF.

This clonotype came up many times. This sequence joins TRBV12-3 or TRBV12-4 and TRBJ2-3; D gene uncertain. The CDR3 loop spans 14 amino acids. The V and J ends lost 1 base and 4 bases respectively, with 9 bases between them. The DNA for the CDR3 is TGTGCCAGCAGTTTAGAAAGCCCCGCAGATACGCAGTATTTT. Protein product: CASSLESPADTQYF.

This rearrangement joins TRBV5-6 to TRBJ2-1; a possible D gene is TRBD1 (5 bases). This CDR3 contains 15 residues. Per germline, CDR1 SGHDT and CDR2 YYEEEE. Trimming took off 3 bases at V and 2 bases at J, with 12 bases between the two ends. The CDR3 DNA is TGTGCCAGCAGCTGGGGCAGGAAAACCTACAATGAGCAGTTCTTC. Translating it yields CASSWGRKTYNEQFF.

The chain links TRBV2 to TRBJ2-3; 11 bases align to TRBD2. This CDR3 has 18 residues. Trimming at V came to 2 bases and at J to 1 base, leaving 8 bases not matched to a gene. The V gene's germline CDR1 is SNHLY and CDR2 FYNNEI. CDR3 residues: CASSERSTSGGRTDTQYF. The DNA of the CDR3 is TGTGCCAGCAGTGAACGTTCAACTAGCGGGGGACGCACAGATACGCAGTATTTT.

J is TRBJ2-5 and V is TRBV18; unclear D gene. Germline lookup yields CDR1 KGHSH and CDR2 LQKENI. This CDR3 is built from 13 residues. The V end lost 3 bases, the J end lost 5 bases, and 10 bases lay between the germline ends. CDR3 protein: CASSPARKETQYF. Written as DNA, the CDR3 is TGTGCCAGCTCACCGGCCAGAAAGGAGACCCAGTACTTC.

This clonotype was seen a few times. The CDR3 reads CASSQDGRGGVEQYF. Here the CDR3 DNA reads TGCGCCAGCAGCCAAGATGGGCGTGGGGGGGTCGAGCAGTACTTC. The gene calls are TRBV4-3 and TRBJ2-7, with 7 bases identical to TRBD2. This CDR3 has 15 amino acids. After removal of 0 bases from V and 6 bases from J, the junction contained 8 bases not matched to a gene. Germline V lookup: CDR1 LGHNA, CDR2 YSLEER.

This clonotype was detected only a few times. The chain joins TRBV11-2 to TRBJ2-7; possible D gene TRBD1, 6 bases. The V gene's germline CDR1 is SGHAT and CDR2 FQNNGV. Trimming removed 5 bases at V and 1 base at J, with 15 bases between. The CDR3 is 15 amino acids. Here the CDR3 reads CASSTNPGTSYEQYF. The CDR3 DNA sequence: TGTGCCAGCAGCACAAATCCGGGGACATCCTACGAGCAGTACTTC.